This T cell receptor (beta chain) derives from a study of PD-L1 blockade in urothelial cancer. Across the study: Prior chemotherapy in patients spanned 0 to 3 regimens. There were a median of about 140,000 T cells in blood samples.

Profiled with immunoSEQ multiplex PCR; TCRdb holds only in-frame clones, not every one. The top ten clones hold over 5% of a sample with about 83,000 clones, about nine tenths of them seen once. The table lists this clone with a count of one. V lost 5 bases to trimming and J lost 4 bases; unmatched junction nucleotides: 17. The CDR3 consists of 17 residues. Germline assignment: CDR1 LNHDA and CDR2 SQIVND (reference sequence). This TCR was recovered from a woman aged 70 to 79 with urothelial cancer. The sample consisted of PBMCs, taken around atezolizumab (anti-PD-L1) treatment. The rearrangement links TRBV19 to TRBJ2-7, with 7 bases fitting TRBD1. The CDR3 here is CASSVTSNRGFGYEQYF. The CDR3 DNA reads as TGTGCCAGTAGTGTAACATCCAACAGGGGATTCGGATACGAGCAGTACTTC.